This TCR beta chain originates from a study of CD8+ T cells in alopecia areata (dated by TCRdb to the late 2010s). Some background on the complete study: The treated patients, all with moderate-to-severe alopecia areata, were enrolled in an open-label pilot trial of oral tofacitinib given at 5 to 10 mg twice daily. Patients received tofacitinib for 6 to 18 months and were then followed off drug for 6 months to check for delayed response and recurrence. In treated patients, disease severity was measured using the SALT score, which gives the percentage of scalp surface area affected. High-throughput TCRbeta sequencing was used to examine T cell clonal expansion in alopecia areata in both the C3H/HeJ mouse model and human patients. Scalp tissue and sorted CD4+ and CD8+ peripheral blood T cells from patchy and totalis/universalis alopecia areata patients and from healthy controls were covered by human TCRbeta sequencing. Patients on tofacitinib were biopsied at baseline and after 4 and 24 weeks of treatment, and several of the patients also had a later scalp biopsy. Scalp clonality was compared among normal scalp (n=4), patchy alopecia areata scalp (n=8), and alopecia totalis/universalis scalp (n=8). RNA came from the PAXgene miRNA kit for fixed scalp, the miRNeasy kit for PBMCs, and the RNeasy kit for mouse skin. Amplification of TCRbeta CDR3 regions was done by immunoSEQ multiplex PCR using 35 Vbeta forward primers and 13 Jbeta reverse primers.

As regards this clone: Its target antigen remains unknown. Per-base qualities were not stored, and no clone one base away is much larger.

Library preparation employed the immunoSEQ multiplex PCR assay. For TCR sequencing, RNA was extracted from every sample and reverse transcribed into cDNA to serve as template. SuperScript III was used to make first-strand cDNA, primed with a 2:1 mix of oligo-dT and random hexamers. A synthetic immune receptor repertoire was used to measure amplification bias, and any remaining bias was corrected computationally. The authors' pipeline ran thus. Raw reads were preprocessed to remove errors, and CDR3 was defined according to IMGT conventions as the region from the conserved cysteine to phenylalanine. Clonality was computed by normalizing Shannon entropy by log2 of the number of productive unique TCRs and subtracting the result from 1. Whether scalp clones were CD4 or CD8 was inferred by matching scalp TCRbeta sequences against CD4 and CD8 repertoires sorted from blood. This is the immuneACCESS table as TCRdb keeps it, with only in-frame sequences that have V and J called. A part of the clones is gone; compared with another copy, unresolved V genes explain less than half, and the rest is unexplained. V and J calls and clone size are those listed in that table; D and trimming were worked out from the DNA. The sample profile shows approximately 150,000 clones; 60% of them were found once. Jointly, the top ten make up about 14% of the sample.

The CDR3 runs 16 amino acids, cysteine and phenylalanine included. Only CDR3 DNA is held: 48 bases, read in frame from base 1. In the paper's terms, the time point label means: 24 weeks on oral tofacitinib. The treatment or condition label for this specimen denotes: oral pan-JAK inhibitor, 5-10 mg twice daily. From alopecia areata patients, peripheral blood was collected along with lesional scalp punch biopsies. PBMCs were separated by density centrifugation and stained for CD3, CD4 and CD8, after which CD4+ and CD8+ T cells were sorted on a FACSAria. Broad study findings and their caveats: During tofacitinib treatment, many expanded lesional clones stuck around in both scalp and blood, and this persistence may partly explain why relapse happens after treatment is stopped. Because the treated cohort was small and had just a single nonresponder, larger studies are needed to establish links between baseline CD8+ expansion and response. Unlike mouse skin, which is dominated by gammadelta T cells, normal human skin has resident alphabeta T cells that are also sequenced, and this complicates analysis of the scalp TCR repertoire. Higher clonality and more expanded CD8+ clones were observed in lesional scalp than in normal scalp, particularly in alopecia totalis/universalis, a finding suggestive of antigenic drive. With tofacitinib, both scalp clonality and the number of expanded CD8+ clones among the top 100 scalp clones went down significantly. Shared TCR sequences between patients were less evident than in mice, which may be partly attributable to HLA diversity in the patient population.

The sequence was collected from a human donor with alopecia areata. The sequence joins TRBV21-1 to TRBJ2-7. TRBV21-1 is annotated as a pseudogene. Material: CD4+ T cells sorted from blood, obtained at week 24, from a patient treated with tofacitinib. The base sequence is TGTGCCAGCAGCAAAGGGCGGACGTTATGGTCCTACGAGCAGTACTTC. It codes for CASSKGRTLWSYEQYF.